This T cell receptor beta chain derives from a study of cytomegalovirus exposure and HLA in healthy donors. Across the whole study: Researchers previously reported finding roughly 120 million unique TCR beta sequences from 150 million to 200 million T cells.

Only one count was recorded for this clone. Its antigen is not known. Primers: 60 Vbeta forward and 13 Jbeta reverse. TCRdb's table, derived via immunoSEQ multiplex PCR, lists solely in-frame clones and lacks some. In the table there are over 150,000 clones, around 85% of which are singletons. Germline lookup yields CDR1 SGHRS and CDR2 YFSETQ. The CDR3 has 14 amino acids. Trimming cost V 0 bases and J 8 bases; bases outside gene matches: 6. Broader study findings: While the bulk of TCR sequences proved rare, some public TCRs turned up in many donors. Later analysis reportedly placed an Asian-associated ancestry cluster below the roughly 680-donor mean in N-insertions. With DRB1 most and HLA-C fewest, TCR association rates differed between HLA loci in a later analysis.

This rearrangement joins TRBV5-1 to TRBJ1-2; TRBD1 agrees at 8 bases. Sequencing input: PBMCs. This receptor was identified in a man aged 40-55 years in good health and CMV-seronegative. The CDR3 reads CASSLDGQGGGYTF. The DNA for the CDR3 is TGCGCCAGCAGCTTGGATGGACAGGGAGGCGGCTACACCTTC.